The sequence of this T cell receptor (beta chain) was determined in a study of blood T cell repertoires in COVID-19 (TCRdb year 2020). In terms of the full investigation: Samples from collaborators originated in the United States, Italy and Spain and spanned both the acute and convalescent phases of COVID-19. The material from the prospective study consisted of cDNA or gDNA derived from T cells, B-cell-depleted T cells, or PBMCs. The dataset comprised deeply sampled blood TCRbeta repertoires from subjects exposed to, actively infected with, or recovered from COVID-19. The repertoires were released in a freely available public database meant as a resource for research on the immune response to SARS-CoV-2. Samples came from the ongoing ImmuneRACE study (first 160 participants) plus 1,254 subjects from 6 global collaborators. The sample metadata nearly always contained a de-identified subject ID, COVID-19 status, age in years and sex. HLA class I and class II types, where available, came from metadata supplied by the sample provider rather than from assay-based typing. Study-wide findings and limitations: The amount of clinical and demographic metadata varied by source and participant and was provided uncurated.

Enrolling through a virtual design, the prospective study's participants ranged in age from roughly 18 to 95 years and lived across 24 United States geographic areas. In the prospective study, cohorts were assigned on the basis of participant-reported clinical history obtained from a screening survey and a study questionnaire. In the prospective study, whole blood, serum and a nasopharyngeal or oropharyngeal swab were collected from each participant by mobile phlebotomists. Prospective study participants could optionally give additional blood draws and questionnaires over an approximately two-month period. Before DNA extraction, prospective study blood samples were shipped either frozen or at room temperature. A remark on this clone: No antigen is known for it. Per-base qualities were not stored, and no clone one base away is much larger.

The immunoSEQ Assay, a bias-controlled multiplex PCR, was used to amplify TCRbeta CDR3 regions from genomic DNA. In the original analysis: Within the assay, amplification of reference gene primers was used to estimate how many nucleated cells each sample contained. To quantify the absolute abundance of each unique TCRbeta CDR3 rearrangement, sequence reads were collapsed and filtered. Productive Simpson clonality was computed per sample as the square root of Simpson's diversity index over productive rearrangements. TCRdb carries this immuneACCESS record with in-frame sequences only. Its versions omit some clonotypes, under half of them owing to an unresolved V gene in the studies checked, with the rest unexplained. V and J calls and clone size are given by that table; D and trimming were obtained from the DNA. The sample profile shows 270,000 or so clones; 70% to 90% of them were found once. The biggest ten clones account for approximately 4% of the sample.

Its CDR3 holds 14 amino acids, cysteine through phenylalanine. The kept DNA is CDR3 alone, 42 bases in frame from the first base. V was cut back by 5 bases and J by 1 base, leaving a gap of 8 bases between them. The germline V gene supplies CDR1 MRHNA and CDR2 SNTAGT. Source material: PBMCs or T cells enriched from blood (not recorded which). This receptor was taken from a woman aged 30 to 39 with acute COVID-19. The rearranged segments are TRBV6-4 and TRBJ2-2; a weak D assignment points to TRBD1 (6 bases agree). The nucleotide sequence reads as follows: TGTGCCAGCAGTCGACAGGAGAACACCGGGGAGCTGTTTTTT. Translated, this is CASSRQENTGELFF.